The text below deals with one T cell receptor beta chain. Its antigen remains unknown. These data originate in a study of glioma-infiltrating T cells. This CDR3 region has 15 residues. V lost 4 bases and J lost 9, with 19 bases in between. The germline gives CDR1 LGHNA, CDR2 YNFKEQ. Amplification of TCR alpha and beta CDR3 regions from RNA used iRepertoire nested multiplex PCR. Using its own MiXCR run on the multiplex PCR reads, TCRdb lists one record per CDR3 protein. The sample holds about 93,000 distinct CDR3 sequences, around 37% seen once. General observations from the study: Above-expected tissue-blood divergence occurred in all gliomas, most in low-grade ones.

The clonotype originates from a human donor with low-grade glioma or glioblastoma, undergoing nonglioma brain surgery, or in good health (not recorded which). The source material was glioma tissue, nonneoplastic brain tissue, or PBMCs (not recorded which). The chain recombines TRBV4-2 with TRBJ2-1; weak D call: TRBD2 (6 bases). The CDR3 DNA is TGTGCCAGCAGCCCACATGTACTAGCCTTCGGTGAGCAGTTCTTC. This codes for CASSPHVLAFGEQFF.